This T cell receptor beta chain was documented in a study of shared T cell receptors in the human thymus. This clone was counted once. Generated by immunoSEQ multiplex PCR, the TCRdb table keeps only in-frame clones and is missing some. This repertoire shows hundreds of thousands of clones, 75% to 85% found once; its top ten account for around 0.012%. There are 18 residues in the CDR3. J was trimmed by 6 bases and V by 6 bases; bases with no gene match: 18. Looked up from germline, CDR1 is MDHEN and CDR2 is SYDVKM. The data also belong to a second study, concerning human thymus T cells. This second report adds: Thymic resections from corrective heart surgery supplied the tissue. V and J genes seemed to be used with bias in thymic and blood repertoires.

The specimen sequenced was thymocytes. The sequence came from a boy under two years old with a congenital heart defect. This sequence joins TRBV28 and TRBJ1-4; TRBD1 matches at 8 bases. The CDR3 is CASSQPRQGRDFYEKLFF. The CDR3 nucleotides read TGTGCCAGCAGCCAACCCCGACAGGGGAGGGACTTTTATGAAAAACTGTTTTTT.